This TCR beta chain is from a study of cytomegalovirus exposure and HLA in healthy donors. Study outcomes and limitations: TCR beta chain V- and J-gene trimming was linked, in a later analysis, to a missense variant in DCLRE1C. Whilst most TCR sequences proved rare, a subset of public TCRs occurred across many donors. Available immune exposure information covered CMV serostatus only.

The PCR contained 60 Vbeta and 13 Jbeta primers. Here immunoSEQ multiplex PCR was the method, and the copy in TCRdb shows in-frame clones only, minus some. This sample has over 110,000 clones, with about three quarters found just once. Comments on this clone: Its target is unknown.

The V gene end was trimmed by 5 bases and the J gene end by 10 bases; junction bases not matched to a gene: 7. The V gene's germline CDR1 is MNHEY and CDR2 SMNVEV (reference sequence). This CDR3 contains 13 residues. The source is a male donor in good health and CMV-seropositive. The sequenced material came from PBMCs. This chain connects TRBV27 to TRBJ1-5, with TRBD1 matching 8 bases. The CDR3 coding sequence is TGTGCCAGCAGTAGGGACAGGTGGGCTCCCCAGCATTTT. Protein sequence: CASSRDRWAPQHF.